What follows describes a single T cell receptor (beta chain). Its cognate antigen is unknown. This sample was included in a study of OX40 agonist ivuxolimab in advanced cancers. Looking at the study overall: Patients receiving dose escalation had hepatocellular carcinoma, melanoma, renal cell or head and neck cancer. The study's findings and limits: Patients who responded partially at 0.1-3.0 mg/kg showed clonal expansion ranking among the lowest. Still undetermined is the antigen specificity of the expanded peripheral T cells.

This CDR3 is built from 11 residues. Germline V gene data show CDR1 as SGHVS and CDR2 as FQNEAQ. V lost 5 bases and J 12 bases, leaving 11 bases between the germline ends. Data came from immunoSEQ multiplex PCR; TCRdb stores just in-frame clones and leaves some out. This table holds roughly 81,000 clones, more than 75% found once. The chain employs TRBV7-8 and TRBJ2-1, with D uncertain. The material sequenced was CD4+ or CD8+ T cells sorted from blood, taken in a trial of the OX40 agonist ivuxolimab. The receptor was derived from an adult with an advanced solid tumor such as melanoma, head and neck, liver or kidney cancer. DNA of the CDR3: TGTGCCAGCAGCGCGGACCGAGGGCAGTTCTTC. Protein product: CASSADRGQFF.